This T cell receptor (beta chain) was recovered during a study of CD8 T cells in Susac syndrome (dated by TCRdb to about 2019). The study in broad terms: The study used repertoire sequencing to test whether antigen drove CD8+ T cell activation and differentiation in Susac syndrome.

High-throughput TCR beta sequencing profiled peripheral blood CD8+ and CD4+ T cells from healthy donors, Susac syndrome patients and multiple sclerosis patients. The healthy donors served as controls matched for age and sex. Bulk CD8+ and CD4+ T cells were purified magnetically by negative isolation, whereas CD8+ TEMRA cells were enriched by FACS. Blood was drawn into EDTA tubes, processed within 24 hours, and PBMCs were isolated by density gradient centrifugation. PBMCs intended for TCR sequencing were cryopreserved in liquid nitrogen and thawed later in a water bath at 37 degrees C. A purity of at least 90% was achieved for sorted or isolated CD4+, CD8+ and CD8+ TEMRA cells. Notes on this clonotype: Its target antigen remains unknown. Base qualities are not provided; no much larger clone lies one nucleotide away.

Study-wide findings and limitations: The number of individuals in the TCR sequencing and HLA analysis was acknowledged as relatively small.

RNA was extracted using the RNeasy kit, and about 0.5 to 1 microgram was reverse transcribed with random hexamers. The immunoSEQ multiplex PCR assay, covering 54 Vbeta and 13 Jbeta segments, was used to amplify TCR beta CDR3 regions. PCR amplification bias was corrected by using a synthetic template baseline for primer optimization and computational correction. Per the original workflow: Reads were annotated to V, D and J genes according to IMGT and were analyzed with immunoSEQ Analyzer, with only productive sequences retained. Clonality was calculated as one minus the Shannon entropy normalized by log2 of the number of productive unique sequences. Public and private clones were assessed among the 100 most prevalent clones of each patient and control. A clone was defined as Susac-specific if it was absent from the healthy and MS cohorts, from roughly 1,000 published viral clones and from other ImmuneACCESS disease sequences. TCRdb trimmed the raw reads at Q25, called clones with MiXCR and kept productive beta chains. Duplicate CDR3 protein sequences are folded into a single record with the most common DNA and genes. The V and J calls were determined by TCRdb, not by the authors. This sample has some 120,000 distinct CDR3 sequences in its table, and about 93% of those were observed once. The ten biggest clones cover more than 0.095% of the sample.

This sequence originates from a human donor in good health. Source material: CD4+ T cells from PBMCs.

The CDR3 in this case is CASSQALSGELFF. The DNA is TGTGCCAGCAGCCAAGCCCTGTCCGGGGAGCTGTTTTTT. The chain is encoded by TRBV4-2 joined to TRBJ2-2, with no confident D gene call. Deletion took 1 base off V and 6 bases off J, with a span of 6 bases between the germline ends. The CDR3 covers 13 residues, taking in both the cysteine and the phenylalanine. Of the read, only the CDR3 DNA is kept; its 39 bases are in frame from base 1. Looking up the germline V gene yields CDR1 LGHNA and CDR2 YNFKEQ.